Listed here are 22 T cell receptor beta chains from one sample, sequenced in a study of cytomegalovirus exposure and HLA in healthy donors. The study ran its PCR with 60 Vbeta and 13 Jbeta primers. Using immunoSEQ multiplex PCR, the repertoire was profiled, and TCRdb retains in-frame clones only, with some absent. The data include about 150,000 clones; the top ten clones carry roughly 1.9%. Sample: PBMCs. The source is a man aged 30 to 39 in good health and CMV-seronegative.

This chain uses TRBV7-3 with TRBJ2-2; D is perhaps TRBD1 (5 bases). The CDR3 spans 19 residues. Trimming left V 1 base short and J 6 bases short, with 24 bases between. The germline CDR1 and CDR2 sequences are SGHTA and FQGTGA. The CDR3 DNA is TGTGCCAGCAGCTTAAACCCCTTTAGACCGACAAGGGGTGCCGGGGAGCTGTTTTTT. Its translation is CASSLNPFRPTRGAGELFF.

This chain joins TRBV7-3 and TRBJ2-3, with D possibly being TRBD1 (6 bases). The CDR3 consists of 14 residues. Germline CDR1 SGHTA, CDR2 FQGTGA. The germline V and J ends were trimmed by 4 bases and 1 base, with 9 bases remaining between them. The CDR3 here is CASSSSGGTDTQYF. The CDR3 DNA reads as TGTGCCAGCAGCTCATCAGGGGGCACAGATACGCAGTATTTT.

V is TRBV29-1 and J is TRBJ2-2; 7 bases map to TRBD2. The CDR3 has 16 amino acids. Germline V gene sequence: CDR1 SQVTM, CDR2 ANQGSEA. After removal of 6 bases from V and 4 bases from J, the junction contained 14 bases not matched to a gene. CDR3 coding DNA: TGCAGCGTGGGGGGAGGGGAAGGGGTCGGCACCGGGGAGCTGTTTTTT. It is translated as CSVGGGEGVGTGELFF.

J is TRBJ2-7 and V is TRBV10-1; 8 bases align to TRBD2. The germline CDR1 and CDR2 sequences are WNHNN and SYGVQD (reference sequence). V dropped 2 bases and J dropped 0; count of bases not matched to a gene: 6. This CDR3 contains 16 residues. CDR3: CASSEAILAVSYEQYF. Here the CDR3 DNA reads TGCGCCAGCAGTGAGGCCATACTAGCGGTCTCCTACGAGCAGTACTTC.

As concerns this clone: The junction shows a germline mismatch at one end, possibly a read error. This chain joins TRBV9 and TRBJ1-1, with 10 bases lining up with TRBD1. Germline V gene data show CDR1 as SGDLS and CDR2 as YYNGEE. This CDR3 region has 14 residues. The CDR3 reads CASRGGQGDTGAFF. The CDR3 nucleotides read TGTGCCAGCAGAGGCGGACAGGGGGACACTGGAGCTTTCTTT.

The chain carries TRBV5-1 and TRBJ2-3, with 14 bases aligning to TRBD2. Germline values: CDR1 SGHRS, CDR2 YFSETQ. This CDR3 is built from 16 residues. The trim removed 4 bases at V and 4 bases at J, leaving 5 bases unmatched. The CDR3 loop is CASSQGLAGAPDTQYF. The CDR3 DNA is TGCGCCAGCAGCCAGGGACTAGCGGGAGCCCCAGATACGCAGTATTTT.

The genes are TRBV19 and TRBJ2-2, with 9 bases lining up with TRBD2. V was pared by 7 bases and J by 6 bases, with 6 bases of the junction left unmatched. This CDR3 has 14 amino acids. Per the germline V gene, CDR1 is LNHDA and CDR2 is SQIVND (reference sequence). The CDR3 region has the DNA TGTGCCAGTAAGACGGGACTAGCATCCGGGGAGCTGTTTTTT. It encodes CASKTGLASGELFF.

This chain joins TRBV28 and TRBJ1-2; no reliable D call. The CDR3 is 15 amino acids. Germline-derived CDR1 and CDR2 are MDHEN and SYDVKM. Trimming left V 7 bases short and J 4 bases short, with 19 bases between. The CDR3 region has the DNA TGTGCCAGCAACCCGGATTTCGGGATGGCCTATGGCTACACCTTC. It translates to CASNPDFGMAYGYTF.

The chain employs TRBV7-2 and TRBJ2-7; TRBD2 is a possible D gene (6 bases). Germline V gene sequence: CDR1 SGHTA, CDR2 FQGNSA. The CDR3 consists of 14 residues. V gave up 5 bases and J gave up 0 bases, with 11 bases separating them. The DNA of the CDR3 is TGTGCCAGCAGCCCCCTCGGGGGCTCCTACGAGCAGTACTTC. Its protein product is CASSPLGGSYEQYF. The full variable domain, completed using reference TRBV7-2 and TRBJ2-7, is GAGVSQSPSNKVTEKGKDVELRCDPISGHTALYWYRQSLGQGLEFLIYFQGNSAPDKSGLPSDRFSAERTGGSVSTLTIQRTQQEDSAVYLCASSPLGGSYEQYFGPGTRLTVT.

This sequence joins TRBV4-1 and TRBJ2-3, with TRBD2 matching over 9 bases. CDR1 is MGHRA, CDR2 YSYEKL, per germline. V shed 0 bases and J 4 bases; nucleotides not matched to a gene: 8. The CDR3 spans 17 residues. CDR3 coding DNA: TGCGCCAGCAGCCAAGATCGGGCGGGAGGGCCGGCAGATACGCAGTATTTT. It is translated as CASSQDRAGGPADTQYF.

The rearrangement joins TRBV11-3 to TRBJ2-7, with TRBD2 as a possible D gene (6 bases). V gave up 5 bases and J gave up 3 bases, with 11 bases separating them. This CDR3 is 13 amino acids long. CDR1 and CDR2 from the germline V gene are SGHNT and YENEEA. CDR3 sequence (DNA): TGTGCCAGCAGCCCCTCGGGACTCTACGAGCAGTACTTC. Its protein is CASSPSGLYEQYF.

This sequence joins TRBV29-1 and TRBJ1-2; the D is unclear. V was pared by 3 bases and J by 4 bases, with 9 bases between. Germline CDR1 SQVTM, CDR2 ANQGSEA. The CDR3 length is 12 residues. The CDR3 loop reads CSVDSDIYGYTF. CDR3 sequence (DNA): TGCAGCGTTGACAGCGATATCTATGGCTACACCTTC.

The chain uses TRBV28 and TRBJ1-4; a possible D gene is TRBD1 (5 bases). The CDR3 has 15 amino acids. Germline loops: CDR1 MDHEN, CDR2 SYDVKM. Trimming took off 7 bases at V and 2 bases at J, with 14 bases between the two ends. This CDR3 is CASTPLRGTNEKLFF. The DNA for the CDR3 is TGTGCCAGCACTCCCCTTAGGGGCACTAATGAAAAACTGTTTTTT. Full variable domain (rest looked up from reference TRBV28 and TRBJ1-4): DVKVTQSSRYLVKRTGEKVFLECVQDMDHENMFWYRQDPGLGLRLIYFSYDVKMKEKGDIPEGYSVSREKKERFSLILESASTNQTSMYLCASTPLRGTNEKLFFGSGTQLSVL.

The chain joins TRBV5-5 to TRBJ1-2; D is possibly TRBD1 (5 bases). Trimming took off 0 bases at V and 4 bases at J, with 7 bases between the two ends. Germline assignment: CDR1 SGHKS and CDR2 YYEKEE (reference sequence). CDR3 size: 13 residues. DNA for the CDR3: TGTGCCAGCAGCTTGGAAGACAGCTATGGCTACACCTTC. This encodes CASSLEDSYGYTF.

This chain uses TRBV11-2 with TRBJ1-2; 9 bases align to TRBD1. The CDR3 spans 14 residues. Germline CDR1 reads SGHAT; CDR2 reads FQNNGV. V shed 5 bases, J shed 8 bases, and the junction held 9 bases outside the gene matches. The CDR3 loop is CASSTGTGFIGYTF. The CDR3 nucleotides read TGTGCCAGCAGCACCGGGACAGGGTTTATCGGCTACACCTTC.

This rearrangement joins TRBV5-1 to TRBJ2-1; 7 bases map to TRBD1. Germline trimming cut 4 bases from V and 6 bases from J; bases unmatched to any gene: 10. CDR3 length equals 15 residues. Looked up from germline, CDR1 is SGHRS and CDR2 is YFSETQ. The CDR3 region has the DNA TGCGCCAGCAGCCGGGGACAGCGAGGGGCCAATGAGCAGTTCTTC. It translates to CASSRGQRGANEQFF.

The genes are TRBV11-2 and TRBJ2-3; 8 nucleotides align to TRBD2. V was clipped by 2 bases and J by 6 bases; unmatched bases: 10. Looked up from germline, CDR1 is SGHAT and CDR2 is FQNNGV. This CDR3 has 16 residues. The CDR3 here is CASSLLSGTSVDTQYF. The DNA of the CDR3 is TGTGCCAGCAGCTTATTGTCCGGGACTAGTGTTGATACGCAGTATTTT.

CDR3 residues: CASSPPGLAGYNEQFF. Here the CDR3 DNA reads TGTGCCAGCTCACCACCGGGACTAGCGGGGTACAATGAGCAGTTCTTC. The chain couples TRBV18 to TRBJ2-1; TRBD2 agrees at 13 bases. V trimming: 0 bases; J trimming: 4 bases; junction bases outside the gene matches: 0. The CDR3 extends over 16 amino acids. In germline, CDR1 is KGHSH, CDR2 LQKENI.

This chain links TRBV18 with TRBJ2-1; 7 bases are shared with TRBD1. The junction had 12 bases not matched to a gene; V was cut back by 6 bases and J by 7 bases. Per the germline V gene, CDR1 is KGHSH and CDR2 is LQKENI. The length of the CDR3 is 15 residues. CDR3 bases: TGTGCCAGCTCGCCCGGGACAGCGATTTCAAATGAGCAGTTCTTC. Translated: CASSPGTAISNEQFF.

This chain joins TRBV4-1 and TRBJ1-5; D perhaps matches TRBD1 (6 bases). V was cut by 2 bases and J by 0 bases, with 14 bases left in between. The CDR3 totals 17 residues. Germline V lookup: CDR1 MGHRA, CDR2 YSYEKL. CDR3: CASSQTGFLYSNQPQHF. CDR3 coding DNA: TGCGCCAGCAGCCAAACAGGGTTTTTGTATAGCAATCAGCCCCAGCATTTT.

V is TRBV29-1 and J is TRBJ1-2; a possible D gene is TRBD1 (6 bases). The CDR3 loop spans 14 amino acids. Germline V gene sequence: CDR1 SQVTM, CDR2 ANQGSEA. The V and J ends lost 2 bases and 2 bases respectively, with 12 bases between them. The CDR3 loop reads CSVEKGDENYGYTF. The CDR3 region has the DNA TGCAGCGTTGAAAAGGGGGATGAAAACTATGGCTACACCTTC. The full variable domain, completed using reference TRBV29-1 and TRBJ1-2, is SAVISQKPSRDICQRGTSLTIQCQVDSQVTMMFWYRQQPGQSLTLIATANQGSEATYESGFVIDKFPISRPNLTFSTLTVSNMSPEDSSIYLCSVEKGDENYGYTFGSGTRLTVV.

The rearrangement uses TRBV6-1 and TRBJ2-2; D is undetermined. The CDR3 is made up of 15 amino acids. CDR1 and CDR2 (germline): MNHNS, SASEGT. V lost 3 bases to trimming and J lost 3 bases, with 11 bases between them. CDR3 DNA: TGTGCCAGCAGTGATTTTGACACTGACACCGGGGAGCTGTTTTTT. This encodes CASSDFDTDTGELFF.